Given below is one T cell receptor beta chain in context. The sample belongs to a study of neoadjuvant anti-PD-1 for oral cavity cancer. As for the study in general: Before surgery, most patients got three to four biweekly 3 mg/kg nivolumab doses.

The repertoire was sequenced with immunoSEQ multiplex PCR; TCRdb's copy has only in-frame clones and lacks some. In the table there are tens of thousands of clones, 45% of which are singletons. The time point: after neoadjuvant nivolumab, at surgical resection. V was trimmed by 0 bases and J by 7 bases, leaving 15 bases between them. CDR1 is MGHRA and CDR2 is YSYEKL in the germline V gene. This CDR3 region has 15 residues. Sequenced here: tumor tissue, sampled after nivolumab (anti-PD-1) treatment. This TCR derives from a person between 40 and 85 years old with oral cavity squamous cell carcinoma. V is TRBV4-1 and J is TRBJ1-2, with D perhaps TRBD1 (6 bases). CDR3 DNA sequence: TGCGCCAGCAGCCAAGATGGGCCGGGGGCTCGTGGCTACACCTTC. This translates into CASSQDGPGARGYTF.